The 3 T cell receptor beta chains presented below share a single source sample, sequenced in a study of blood T cell repertoires in COVID-19. Assay used: immunoSEQ multiplex PCR; TCRdb lists only in-frame clones, some missing. The profile shows some 300,000 clones, 65% to 90% of them singletons. Sequenced input: peripheral blood. These receptors originate from a woman in her sixties or seventies with COVID-19, enrolled during active disease.

V is TRBV7-8 and J is TRBJ2-1, with D possibly being TRBD2 (5 bases). Germline loops: CDR1 SGHVS, CDR2 FQNEAQ. This CDR3 region has 16 residues. The V gene lost 1 base and the J gene lost 3 bases, with 13 bases spanning the gap. The CDR3 protein is CASSLDPGTLYNEQFF. The CDR3 DNA is TGTGCCAGCAGCTTAGATCCGGGAACACTCTACAATGAGCAGTTCTTC.

The V gene is TRBV5-1, the J gene TRBJ1-1, with D possibly being TRBD1 (5 bases). Germline CDR1 is SGHRS and CDR2 is YFSETQ. CDR3 length: 13 residues. V was clipped by 2 bases and J by 8 bases, with 13 bases between them. This CDR3 reads CASSLISTAEAFF. The CDR3 nucleotides read TGCGCCAGCAGCTTAATATCGACAGCGGAAGCTTTCTTT.

The chain employs TRBV6-2 or TRBV6-3 and TRBJ2-1; TRBD1 aligns across 7 bases. The V and J ends lost 4 bases and 8 bases, in that order; junction bases with no gene match: 8. The CDR3 loop spans 14 amino acids. The V gene's germline CDR1 is MNHEY and CDR2 SVGEGT. The CDR3 spells CASSSRLGGDEQFF. In DNA, the CDR3 is TGTGCCAGCAGTTCTCGTCTAGGGGGCGATGAGCAGTTCTTC.